This TCR beta chain was sequenced during a study of blood T cell repertoires in COVID-19. Overall study context: Specimens from acute and convalescent COVID-19 originated in the United States, Italy and Spain. PBMCs, B-cell-depleted T cells, or T cells were the source of the cDNA or gDNA that made up the material.

V shed 8 bases and J shed 8 bases, with 9 bases lying between them. CDR3 length equals 11 residues. Original processing methods: From reference gene primer amplification, estimates of nucleated cell counts were derived. The protocol was immunoSEQ multiplex PCR, while the TCRdb copy is restricted to in-frame clones and leaves out a portion. V, J and clone size were drawn from that table, and D and trimming were deduced from the DNA. The sample holds approximately 54,000 clones; roughly four fifths are singletons and the top ten take roughly 4.8%. The sequence was obtained from a woman aged 55-69 years with acute or convalescent COVID-19. The chain uses TRBV12-3 or TRBV12-4 and TRBJ2-2; tentative D call: TRBD2 (5 bases). The sample consisted of peripheral blood. CDR3 protein: CASGLGGELFF. In DNA form, the CDR3 reads TGTGCCAGCGGACTCGGGGGGGAGCTGTTTTTT.